The present T cell receptor (beta chain) was sequenced within a study of blood T cells in healthy people across ages. General study results and limits: For the donors, CMV status was unknown and possibly confounded expanded clonotype changes. Per million T cells, the diversity of TCR beta decreased roughly linearly as age advanced.

The authors ran a second PCR of roughly 6 to 12 cycles using a sample-barcoded 5' primer and a J-beta primer mix. Carrying 12 random nucleotides, a template-switch adaptor labeled each individual cDNA molecule. TCRdb ran MiXCR on the 5' RACE reads and lists one entry per CDR3 protein. The sample comprises over a million distinct CDR3 sequences, under 55% of which are singletons, and about 20% rests with the top ten. This CDR3 region has 14 residues. V gave up 1 base and J gave up 9 bases, with 16 bases separating them. Germline lookup yields CDR1 LGHNT and CDR2 FRNRAP. This clonotype was seen a few times. Its cognate antigen is unknown.

V and J are TRBV12-5 and TRBJ2-7; the D gene is possibly TRBD1 (6 bases). Sequencing input: blood. This sequence was found in a woman aged 60-70 years in good health. The CDR3 sequence: CASGLEGGLAGQYF. As DNA, the CDR3 is TGTGCTAGTGGTTTGGAAGGGGGTTTGGCGGGGCAGTACTTC.